The 20 T cell receptor beta chains presented below share a single source sample, sequenced in a study of T cell responses to AZD1222 COVID-19 vaccine. The method was immunoSEQ multiplex PCR; TCRdb's version includes in-frame clones alone and lacks a portion of them. This sample yields just over 150,000 clones, of which approximately 90% are seen a single time; approximately 1.6% belongs to the top ten. The sequences come from peripheral blood, collected 28 days after the second AZD1222 dose. Receptors originate from an adult who received the AZD1222 COVID-19 vaccine.

The V call is TRBV6-5, the J call TRBJ2-6; D gene ambiguous. V lost 6 bases and J 1 base, leaving 10 bases between the germline ends. Germline V gives CDR1 MNHEY, CDR2 SVGAGI. This CDR3 region has 15 residues. CDR3 sequence: CASRGSQSGANVLTF. The DNA of the CDR3 is TGTGCCAGCAGGGGGTCCCAATCTGGGGCCAACGTCCTGACTTTC.

This chain joins TRBV25-1 and TRBJ2-3; a possible D gene is TRBD2 (6 bases). The CDR3 length is 13 residues. V shed 8 bases and J shed 2 bases, with 11 bases lying between them. In germline, CDR1 is MGHDK, CDR2 SYGVNS. The CDR3 here is CASAGRFTDTQYF. Here the CDR3 DNA reads TGTGCCAGCGCGGGACGGTTCACAGATACGCAGTATTTT.

V and J are TRBV2 and TRBJ2-5, with D tentatively TRBD1 (5 bases). V gave up 6 bases and J gave up 5 bases, with 22 bases separating them. Looked up from germline, CDR1 is SNHLY and CDR2 is FYNNEI. The CDR3 contains 16 residues. Here the CDR3 DNA reads TGTGCCAGCAGCCGCCGAGGACAAGCCAGCCGGGAGACCCAGTACTTC. Translated, it gives CASSRRGQASRETQYF.

The chain employs TRBV6-8 and TRBJ2-2; D uncertain. This CDR3 is 13 amino acids long. CDR1 and CDR2 from the germline V gene are MNHGY and SAAAGT. V was clipped by 7 bases and J by 7 bases, with 13 bases between them. Written as DNA, the CDR3 is TGTGCCAGCACCACGGGTGGGGTCGGGGAGCTGTTTTTT. This translates into CASTTGGVGELFF.

The chain has TRBV7-8 and TRBJ2-7; TRBD1 or TRBD2 may be the D gene (5 bases each). V was pared by 5 bases and J by 3 bases, with 23 bases between. Germline CDR1 and CDR2: SGHVS and FQNEAQ. The length of the CDR3 is 17 residues. CDR3 sequence (DNA): TGTGCCAGCAGCCATCCTGACCAAGGGACGGCCCGCTACGAGCAGTACTTC. This gives the protein CASSHPDQGTARYEQYF.

The chain employs TRBV6-6 and TRBJ1-3; the D gene is possibly TRBD1 (5 bases). V lost 3 bases and J lost 3, with 15 bases in between. Germline CDR1 MNHNY, CDR2 SVGAGI (reference sequence). The CDR3 runs 16 residues. CDR3 sequence: CASSYSGASSGNTIYF. DNA for the CDR3: TGTGCCAGCAGTTATAGCGGGGCATCTAGTGGAAACACCATATATTTT.

CDR3 loop: CASSQIGQGDRNYGYTF. The CDR3 bases are TGTGCCAGCAGCCAAATAGGACAGGGGGATCGTAACTATGGCTACACCTTC. The rearrangement uses TRBV4-2 and TRBJ1-2; 10 bases line up with TRBD1. J gave up 1 base and V 2 bases, and 7 bases lay outside the gene matches. Germline V gene lookup returns CDR1 LGHNA and CDR2 YNFKEQ. The CDR3 has 17 residues.

Only one count was recorded for this clone. V gene TRBV9 combines with J gene TRBJ2-3; a weak D match, TRBD1 (5 bases). Trimming pared 0 bases from V and 4 bases from J, leaving 6 bases between. The CDR3 is 13 residues long. CDR1 and CDR2 from the germline V gene are SGDLS and YYNGEE. Here the CDR3 reads CASSVEGPDTQYF. The CDR3 region has the DNA TGTGCCAGCAGCGTAGAGGGGCCAGATACGCAGTATTTT.

This sequence joins TRBV27 and TRBJ1-6; no firm D call. The CDR3 spans 14 residues. Germline loops: CDR1 MNHEY, CDR2 SMNVEV (reference sequence). The V and J ends lost 3 bases and 8 bases respectively, with 11 bases between them. Written as DNA, the CDR3 is TGTGCCAGCAGTTTTCAGGCATGGGATTCACCCCTCCACTTT. It is translated as CASSFQAWDSPLHF.

This chain links TRBV5-1 with TRBJ1-1; 12 bases map to TRBD1. CDR1 is SGHRS and CDR2 is YFSETQ in the germline V gene. This CDR3 has 17 residues. Trimming cost V 3 bases and J 5 bases; bases outside gene matches: 11. CDR3: CASSWNSGTGGRTEAFF. DNA of the CDR3: TGCGCCAGCAGCTGGAATTCCGGGACAGGGGGCAGGACTGAAGCTTTCTTT.

This clone has only one observation. The rearrangement joins TRBV7-9 to TRBJ2-1, with D hard to call. This CDR3 is 13 amino acids long. V dropped 5 bases and J dropped 8 bases, with 13 bases sitting between them. Per germline, CDR1 SEHNR and CDR2 FQNEAQ (reference sequence). The CDR3 spells CASSRTGRDEQFF. CDR3 in DNA: TGTGCCAGCAGCCGGACCGGTAGGGATGAGCAGTTCTTC.

The table lists this clone with a count of one. The chain uses TRBV10-2 and TRBJ1-3; no firm D call. The CDR3 sequence is 20 residues long. The V end lost 6 bases, the J end lost 0 bases, and 27 bases lay between the germline ends. Germline assignment: CDR1 WSHSY and CDR2 SAAADI. The CDR3 coding sequence is TGCGCCAGCAGCGATCTCCCCTTACCCTCTGAAGGCCCCTCTGGAAACACCATATATTTT. This encodes CASSDLPLPSEGPSGNTIYF.

This clone was observed once. V usage is TRBV18 and J usage is TRBJ1-1, with 7 bases identical to TRBD1. The V gene's germline CDR1 is KGHSH and CDR2 LQKENI. Trimming cost V 4 bases and J 0 bases; bases outside gene matches: 2. CDR3 length: 14 amino acids. The CDR3 protein is CASSQGAVNTEAFF. As DNA, the CDR3 is TGTGCCAGCTCACAGGGGGCAGTGAACACTGAAGCTTTCTTT.

The V and J genes are TRBV18 and TRBJ1-2, with 12 bases lining up with TRBD1. This CDR3 comprises 15 residues. The germline gives CDR1 KGHSH, CDR2 LQKENI. V was clipped by 0 bases and J by 7 bases; unmatched bases: 3. CDR3 amino acids: CASSPPGTGGGGYTF. In DNA, the CDR3 is TGTGCCAGCTCACCACCAGGGACAGGGGGCGGTGGCTACACCTTC.

V gene TRBV10-3 combines with J gene TRBJ1-2, with D perhaps TRBD1 (5 bases). CDR3 size: 12 residues. V was shortened by 6 bases and J by 8 bases, with 13 bases between the two germline ends. Germline lookup yields CDR1 ENHRY and CDR2 SYGVKD. CDR3 residues: CAIRLTGGGYTF. In DNA form, the CDR3 reads TGTGCCATCAGGCTAACAGGTGGCGGCTACACCTTC.

The rearrangement uses TRBV28 and TRBJ1-6, with TRBD1 as a possible D gene (6 bases). Germline CDR1 and CDR2: MDHEN and SYDVKM. This CDR3 has 12 amino acids. Trimming stripped 6 bases from V and 11 bases from J, with 11 bases between. The chain's CDR3 is CASRQGSAPLHF. DNA of the CDR3: TGTGCCAGCAGACAGGGTAGTGCACCCCTCCACTTT.

The chain uses TRBV30 and TRBJ2-3, with D hard to call. The CDR3 runs 11 residues. V shed 5 bases and J shed 3 bases, with 6 bases lying between them. Germline V lookup: CDR1 GTSNPN, CDR2 SVGIG (reference sequence). The CDR3 sequence: CAWGITDTQYF. The DNA of the CDR3 is TGTGCCTGGGGGATAACAGATACGCAGTATTTT.

CDR3 sequence reads: CASSFSRPMNTEAFF. The CDR3 DNA reads as TGTGCCAGCAGTTTCTCCCGGCCGATGAACACTGAAGCTTTCTTT. V gene TRBV28 combines with J gene TRBJ1-1, with no clear D. Trimming pared 3 bases from V and 0 bases from J, leaving 11 bases between. This CDR3 has 15 residues. Germline V CDR1 and CDR2: MDHEN, SYDVKM.

This clone was picked up a small number of times. The rearrangement links TRBV28 to TRBJ1-4; D uncertain. Germline lookup yields CDR1 MDHEN and CDR2 SYDVKM. The V gene lost 5 bases and the J gene lost 3 bases, with 16 bases spanning the gap. The length of the CDR3 is 16 residues. The CDR3 sequence: CASSPHSGSSNEKLFF. The CDR3 nucleotides are TGTGCCAGCAGTCCGCACAGTGGGTCTTCTAATGAAAAACTGTTTTTT.

The chain has TRBV7-2 and TRBJ1-5; D is undetermined. V dropped 8 bases and J dropped 4 bases, with 12 bases sitting between them. The CDR3 is made up of 13 amino acids. CDR1 and CDR2 (germline): SGHTA, FQGNSA. The CDR3 is CASGTRGNQPQHF. CDR3 coding DNA: TGTGCCAGCGGAACCCGGGGAAATCAGCCCCAGCATTTT.